Reported below is one TCR beta chain. From germline, CDR1 is SGHAT and CDR2 FQNNGV. The CDR3 spans 14 residues. V was cut by 5 bases and J by 0 bases, with 8 bases left in between. Survey-level immunoSEQ sequencing profiled the TCR beta repertoire. Method: immunoSEQ multiplex PCR; TCRdb's copy keeps in-frame clones and lacks some. The table has nearly 70,000 clones, 90% to 95% seen once. The gene calls are TRBV11-2 and TRBJ1-5, with a possible D match to TRBD1 (5 bases). Sequenced material: PBMCs. The receptor was derived from a man in his forties with rheumatoid arthritis. DNA of the CDR3: TGTGCCAGCAGCCGGCAGGGTAGCAATCAGCCCCAGCATTTT. Amino acids: CASSRQGSNQPQHF.